This entry lists 8 T cell receptor beta chains sequenced from one sample in a study of OX40 agonist ivuxolimab in advanced cancers. The repertoire was sequenced with immunoSEQ multiplex PCR; TCRdb's copy has only in-frame clones and lacks some. The table lists some 50,000 clones, about 89% of them singletons. Sequenced material: CD4+ or CD8+ T cells sorted from blood, taken in a trial of the OX40 agonist ivuxolimab. The receptors derive from an adult with an advanced solid tumor such as melanoma, head and neck, liver or kidney cancer.

This clone was recorded only once. The chain has TRBV7-9 and TRBJ1-1, with TRBD1 identical over 8 bases. The germline CDR1 and CDR2 sequences are SEHNR and FQNEAQ (reference sequence). The J segment lost 3 bases and the V segment lost 4 bases, leaving 7 bases of the junction unmatched. The CDR3 sequence is 15 residues long. CDR3 DNA sequence: TGTGCCAGCAGCTCAGGACAGGGCATTTACACTGAAGCTTTCTTT. Amino acid sequence: CASSSGQGIYTEAFF.

V usage is TRBV5-1 and J usage is TRBJ2-7; TRBD1 matches at 11 bases. Germline CDR1 is SGHRS and CDR2 is YFSETQ. This CDR3 spans 15 amino acids. With V trimmed by 3 bases and J by 3 bases, 5 bases remained unmatched. CDR3 nucleotide sequence: TGCGCCAGCAGCTGGCGGACAGGGGGCGACTACGAGCAGTACTTC. As protein: CASSWRTGGDYEQYF.

The rearrangement links TRBV18 to TRBJ2-7; TRBD1 is a possible D gene (6 bases). This CDR3 comprises 14 residues. V was shortened by 2 bases and J by 3 bases, with 11 bases between the two germline ends. Germline lookup yields CDR1 KGHSH and CDR2 LQKENI. Written as DNA, the CDR3 is TGTGCCAGCTCACCATCAGGACAGTACTACGAGCAGTACTTC. Its translation is CASSPSGQYYEQYF.

J is TRBJ2-3 and V is TRBV2; D unresolved. This CDR3 contains 12 residues. V was trimmed by 6 bases and J by 6 bases, leaving 10 bases between them. In germline, CDR1 is SNHLY, CDR2 FYNNEI. CDR3 region: CASSPGLDTQYF. CDR3 DNA sequence: TGTGCCAGCAGCCCCGGTTTGGATACGCAGTATTTT.

The V and J genes are TRBV29-1 and TRBJ1-2; 7 bases are a match to TRBD1. Germline values: CDR1 SQVTM, CDR2 ANQGSEA. Trimming removed 7 bases from V and 6 bases from J; junction bases left unmatched: 8. CDR3 length equals 12 residues. CDR3 in amino acids: CSAESGGDGYTF. CDR3 in DNA: TGCAGCGCCGAATCAGGGGGTGATGGCTACACCTTC.

The chain combines TRBV29-1 with TRBJ2-1; TRBD1 might be the D (6 bases). Germline lookup yields CDR1 SQVTM and CDR2 ANQGSEA. CDR3 length: 14 amino acids. Trimming shortened V by 6 bases and J by 0 bases, and 12 bases separated the two germline ends. In DNA form, the CDR3 reads TGCAGCGTCGTGGACAGAAACTCCTACAATGAGCAGTTCTTC. Protein product: CSVVDRNSYNEQFF.

This sequence joins TRBV7-8 and TRBJ1-5; unclear D gene. Germline V gene sequence: CDR1 SGHVS, CDR2 FQNEAQ. CDR3 length equals 14 residues. Trimming cost V 5 bases and J 3 bases, with 11 bases left between them. CDR3 sequence (DNA): TGTGCCAGCAGCCAACCCTTGTCCAATCAGCCCCAGCATTTT. This gives the protein CASSQPLSNQPQHF.

This chain uses TRBV6-1 with TRBJ1-2; 8 nucleotides line up with TRBD1. The CDR3 spans 17 residues. J was trimmed by 2 bases and V by 1 base; bases with no gene match: 9. Germline V gene data show CDR1 as MNHNS and CDR2 as SASEGT. As DNA, the CDR3 is TGTGCCAGCAGTGAAGAACCTCGGGACAGGAGCAACTATGGCTACACCTTC. Its translation is CASSEEPRDRSNYGYTF.